Given below is one T cell receptor (beta chain) in context. The antigen remains unidentified. This specimen comes from a study of radiotherapy plus CTLA-4 blockade in lung cancer. On the study more broadly: The study recorded objective responses in 15% to 20% of patients and disease control in approximately 29%. Study observations and caveats: Among blood TCR repertoires after radiotherapy plus ipilimumab, tumor-derived clones expanded.

TCRdb's table, derived via immunoSEQ multiplex PCR, lists solely in-frame clones and lacks some. Counted here are 40,000 to 60,000 clones, about 81% occurring once; the ten biggest clones make up approximately 3.3%. Germline assignment: CDR1 SNHLY and CDR2 FYNNEI. The CDR3 sequence is 16 residues long. Trimming shortened V by 10 bases and J by 3 bases, and 24 bases separated the two germline ends. This specimen consisted of peripheral blood, obtained from a patient treated with radiotherapy plus ipilimumab. The receptor was isolated from a human donor with non-small cell lung cancer who had stable disease on radiotherapy plus ipilimumab. The chain employs TRBV2 and TRBJ1-2, with D hard to call. DNA of the CDR3: TGTGCCACCTCCCGCGGGGTTCTGGGAGTCGACTATGGCTACACCTTC. This gives the protein CATSRGVLGVDYGYTF.